This is a list of T cell receptor beta chains from one sample in a study of T cell changes during pregnancy in multiple sclerosis. Clones were read by immunoSEQ multiplex PCR, and TCRdb kept only the in-frame ones, dropping some. Of 60,000 to 85,000 clones in the sample, about 94% were seen once. The input for sequencing was peripheral blood, taken in the third trimester of pregnancy. The receptors were sampled from a female donor with multiple sclerosis, enrolled in a pregnancy study. The CDR3 runs from the conserved cysteine through the conserved F or W. A D gene is named only where the DNA matches it firmly. Part of the rows lack a size; the others show once, few, many or a class for expanded clones.

.	TRBV4-3	TRBJ1-4	once	TGCGCCAGCAGCCAAGAGGGAGGGGGATATGAAAAACTGTTTTTT	CASSQEGGGYEKLFF
.	TRBV30	TRBJ1-5	.	TGTGCCTGGAGTGGGGGGGTTTATCAGCCCCAGCATTTT	CAWSGGVYQPQHF
.	TRBV9	TRBJ1-2	.	TGTGCCAGCAGCGTAGCCGGGGGGGGCATGGTCTATGGCTACACCTTC	CASSVAGGGMVYGYTF
.	TRBV25-1	TRBJ2-5	once	TGTGCCATGGGCCAAGGAGAGACCCAGTACTTC	CAMGQGETQYF
.	TRBV9	TRBJ2-7	.	TGTGCCAGCAGCGTAGCCGGGAACGCCTACGAGCAGTACTTC	CASSVAGNAYEQYF
TRBD1	TRBV14	TRBJ1-1	.	TGTGCCAGCAGCCACGGGACAGGCTACACTGAAGCTTTCTTT	CASSHGTGYTEAFF
TRBD1	TRBV19	TRBJ1-4	.	TGTGCCAGTAGTATCCCAACAGGGGGCGGTGAAAAACTGTTTTTT	CASSIPTGGGEKLFF
.	TRBV5-1	TRBJ1-3	once	TGCGCCAGCAGATTGGCCGGGTTAGGAAACACCATATATTTT	CASRLAGLGNTIYF
.	TRBV5-6	TRBJ2-7	.	TGTGCCAGCAGCGTGACAGCCTCCTACGAGCAGTACTTC	CASSVTASYEQYF
TRBD1	TRBV12-5	TRBJ2-7	.	TGTGCTAGTGGTTTGGTGGCAGGGGGAATGGTCTACGAGCAGTACTTC	CASGLVAGGMVYEQYF
TRBD2	TRBV7-6	TRBJ2-2	.	TGTGCCAGCAGCTATTTAGCGGGGAGCACCGGGGAGCTGTTTTTT	CASSYLAGSTGELFF
.	TRBV19	TRBJ1-1	.	TGTGCCAGCGCCATCAGGAACACTGAAGCTTTCTTT	CASAIRNTEAFF
TRBD1	TRBV13	TRBJ2-5	.	TGTGCCAGCAGCACCTGGACAGGGTCGGCTATAGAGACCCAGTACTTC	CASSTWTGSAIETQYF
.	TRBV30	TRBJ1-4	.	TGTGCCTGGAGCAGGGGTAGAGGTGAAAAACTGTTTTTT	CAWSRGRGEKLFF
TRBD2	TRBV6-4	TRBJ2-3	.	TGTGCCAGCAGTGCGGCGGGGGGCACAGATACGCAGTATTTT	CASSAAGGTDTQYF
TRBD1	TRBV7-9	TRBJ1-4	.	TGTGCCAGCAGCTGGACAGGTCTTAATGAAAAACTGTTTTTT	CASSWTGLNEKLFF
TRBD2	TRBV7-8	TRBJ2-7	.	TGTGCCAGCAAACTAGCGGGGGGTCACTCCTACGAGCAGTACTTC	CASKLAGGHSYEQYF
TRBD1	TRBV29-1	TRBJ1-1	.	TGCAGCGCCCTGTCCGGGACAGGGTCAACTGAAGCTTTCTTT	CSALSGTGSTEAFF
TRBD2	TRBV27	TRBJ2-3	few	TGTGCCAGCAGTACACTCGCTAGCGGGGGGGCAGATACGCAGTATTTT	CASSTLASGGADTQYF
.	TRBV4-3	TRBJ2-7	.	TGCGCCAGCAGCCAAGAACTTGCGGCAGGGTACTCCTACGAGCAGTACTTC	CASSQELAAGYSYEQYF